This passage covers 27 T cell receptor beta chains from one sample sequenced in a study of shared clonotypes between healthy human individuals. Assay: immunoSEQ multiplex PCR; the TCRdb copy retains only in-frame clones and omits some. This sample yields roughly 2,000,000 clones, of which 85% to 95% are seen a single time; around 1.7% belongs to the top ten. Cells designated naive CD8 were CD45RO-negative and were positively selected for CCR7, with terminally differentiated effector memory CD45RA+ cells excluded. Source material: naive CD8+ T cells from PBMCs. The source is a young man in good health. Some clones in this sample may be carry-over from other donors' samples.

Of note for this clone: This sample includes further DNA sequences coding for the same CDR3. J is TRBJ1-5 and V is TRBV27; 7 nucleotides align to TRBD1. Germline V gene sequence: CDR1 MNHEY, CDR2 SMNVEV (reference sequence). The CDR3 contains 15 residues. V trimming: 6 bases; J trimming: 0 bases; junction bases outside the gene matches: 5. The CDR3 sequence: CASRQGVLSNQPQHF. CDR3 DNA sequence: TGTGCCAGCAGGCAGGGGGTCCTTAGCAATCAGCCCCAGCATTTT.

The chain carries TRBV28 and TRBJ1-4; unclear D gene. V was shortened by 2 bases and J by 8 bases, with 15 bases between the two germline ends. The CDR3 loop spans 15 amino acids. Germline V gene lookup returns CDR1 MDHEN and CDR2 SYDVKM. CDR3 nucleotides: TGTGCCAGCAGTTTAGGTTCGGAGTCTTCGGAAAAACTGTTTTTT. It encodes CASSLGSESSEKLFF.

The chain joins TRBV11-2 to TRBJ2-1, with D perhaps TRBD1 or TRBD2 (5 bases each). The CDR3 sequence is 16 residues long. Germline V gene sequence: CDR1 SGHAT, CDR2 FQNNGV. Between the trimmed V and J ends, which lost 1 base and 4 bases, there was a span of 14 bases. Written as DNA, the CDR3 is TGTGCCAGCAGCTTAGGGTGGGACCAACCATACAATGAGCAGTTCTTC. As protein: CASSLGWDQPYNEQFF.

This clone has only one observation. V is TRBV15 and J is TRBJ2-4, with 7 bases aligning to TRBD1. The CDR3 consists of 16 residues. V gave up 4 bases and J gave up 2 bases; unmatched junction bases: 8. From germline, CDR1 is LNHNV and CDR2 YYDKDF (reference sequence). The CDR3 sequence is CATSTNQGVPKNIQYF. The CDR3 bases are TGTGCCACCAGCACGAATCAGGGGGTCCCCAAAAACATTCAGTACTTC.

This CDR3 is CASYRTGKETF. In DNA form, the CDR3 reads TGTGCCAGCTACCGGACAGGGAAGGAGACCTTC. The rearrangement links TRBV6-6 to TRBJ1-2; 8 nucleotides align to TRBD1. The CDR3 runs 11 residues. V was clipped by 8 bases and J by 14 bases; unmatched bases: 10. Germline CDR1 and CDR2: MNHNY and SVGAGI (reference sequence).

The chain carries TRBV6-5 and TRBJ2-1; no firm D call. Deletions cut 4 bases from V and 5 bases from J, with 9 bases between. Germline CDR1 reads MNHEY; CDR2 reads SVGAGI. There are 13 residues in the CDR3. CDR3 nucleotide sequence: TGTGCCAGCAGTTCCTACATGGACAATGAGCAGTTCTTC. Protein product: CASSSYMDNEQFF.

V usage is TRBV5-1 and J usage is TRBJ2-5; 7 bases agree with TRBD1. The CDR3 has 14 residues. Unmatched junction bases numbered 7, after V lost 3 bases and J lost 5 bases. CDR1 is SGHRS, CDR2 YFSETQ, per germline. The CDR3 DNA sequence: TGCGCCAGCAGCTCGACAGGGTTTTGGGAGACCCAGTACTTC. It specifies CASSSTGFWETQYF.

The chain is built from TRBV7-6 and TRBJ2-1; D not certain. The CDR3 contains 13 residues. The V and J ends lost 3 bases and 8 bases respectively, with 11 bases between them. CDR1 SGHVS and CDR2 FNYEAQ come from the germline V gene. The CDR3 DNA reads TGTGCCAGCAGCTTGACTCGGTTGGATGAGCAGTTCTTC. Its translation is CASSLTRLDEQFF.

Only a few counts were recorded for this clone. The V gene is TRBV15, the J gene TRBJ2-5; TRBD1 matches 7 bases. There are 13 residues in the CDR3. Germline CDR1 reads LNHNV; CDR2 reads YYDKDF (reference sequence). V shed 6 bases and J 2 bases; nucleotides not matched to a gene: 3. This chain's CDR3 is CATRGTAQETQYF. CDR3 in DNA: TGTGCCACCAGGGGGACAGCTCAAGAGACCCAGTACTTC.

The V gene is TRBV27, the J gene TRBJ2-1; TRBD2 aligns across 7 bases. The V gene's germline CDR1 is MNHEY and CDR2 SMNVEV (reference sequence). The CDR3 is made up of 14 amino acids. The trim removed 7 bases at V and 2 bases at J, leaving 5 bases unmatched. DNA for the CDR3: TGTGCCAGCAATTCCGGGGGGACCTACAATGAGCAGTTCTTC. It translates to CASNSGGTYNEQFF.

This clone occurred once. The V call is TRBV29-1, the J call TRBJ2-7, with D unresolved. V shed 5 bases and J shed 0 bases, with 11 bases lying between them. The CDR3 sequence is 13 residues long. From germline, CDR1 is SQVTM and CDR2 ANQGSEA. The CDR3 DNA is TGCAGCGTTAGGGAAGGCGGCTCCTACGAGCAGTACTTC. This encodes CSVREGGSYEQYF.

CDR3: CAGQGSSYNEQFF. CDR3 DNA sequence: TGTGCCGGACAGGGCTCCTCCTACAATGAGCAGTTCTTC. The chain couples TRBV2 to TRBJ2-1; 8 positions agree with TRBD1. This CDR3 is built from 13 residues. The germline CDR1 and CDR2 sequences are SNHLY and FYNNEI. The V segment lost 11 bases and the J segment 0 bases; nucleotides outside the gene matches: 3.

This chain uses TRBV19 with TRBJ2-5; possible D gene TRBD2, 6 bases. The germline V gene has CDR1 LNHDA and CDR2 SQIVND (reference sequence). This CDR3 has 13 amino acids. The germline V and J ends were trimmed by 4 bases and 4 bases, with 10 bases remaining between them. In DNA form, the CDR3 reads TGTGCCAGTAGTAGCGGGATTGGAGAGACCCAGTACTTC. Translated: CASSSGIGETQYF. Full variable domain (remainder filled in from reference TRBV19 and TRBJ2-5): DGGITQSPKYLFRKEGQNVTLSCEQNLNHDAMYWYRQDPGQGLRLIYYSQIVNDFQKGDIAEGYSVSREKKESFPLTVTSAQKNPTAFYLCASSSGIGETQYFGPGTRLLVL.

The rearrangement uses TRBV7-9 and TRBJ2-1; D is perhaps TRBD2 (5 bases). Looked up from germline, CDR1 is SEHNR and CDR2 is FQNEAQ (reference sequence). The CDR3 sequence is 14 residues long. Trimming pared 7 bases from V and 4 bases from J, leaving 14 bases between. CDR3 DNA: TGTGCCAGCAACAACTTAGCGTCGTACAATGAGCAGTTCTTC. Protein product: CASNNLASYNEQFF.

The J gene is TRBJ1-1, the V gene TRBV15; D gene ambiguous. Trimming removed 5 bases at V and 5 bases at J, with 12 bases between. The germline V gene has CDR1 LNHNV and CDR2 YYDKDF (reference sequence). The CDR3 has 13 residues. CDR3 nucleotide sequence: TGTGCCACCAGCGAGGGCACGGGGACTGAAGCTTTCTTT. Protein: CATSEGTGTEAFF.

This clone showed up just once. The sample carries other DNA sequences with the same CDR3. This chain uses TRBV5-1 with TRBJ1-1; a possible D gene is TRBD1 (6 bases). The germline V gene has CDR1 SGHRS and CDR2 YFSETQ. CDR3 length equals 14 residues. Between the trimmed V and J ends, which lost 2 bases and 0 bases, there was a span of 8 bases. Here the CDR3 reads CASSFTGMNTEAFF. The CDR3 DNA sequence: TGCGCCAGCAGCTTCACAGGGATGAACACTGAAGCTTTCTTT. Complete variable domain (other parts from reference TRBV5-1 and TRBJ1-1): KAGVTQTPRYLIKTRGQQVTLSCSPISGHRSVSWYQQTPGQGLQFLFEYFSETQRNKGNFPGRFSGRQFSNSRSEMNVSTLELGDSALYLCASSFTGMNTEAFFGQGTRLTVV.

V gene TRBV27 combines with J gene TRBJ2-3; D call uncertain. Trimming stripped 0 bases from V and 8 bases from J, with 18 bases between. Per the germline V gene, CDR1 is MNHEY and CDR2 is SMNVEV (reference sequence). The CDR3 has 16 amino acids. DNA of the CDR3: TGTGCCAGCAGTTTATCCGCGGCCGGAGCACAGACTACGCAGTATTTT. Its protein is CASSLSAAGAQTTQYF.

This chain joins TRBV7-8 and TRBJ2-7; D remains ambiguous. Germline-derived CDR1 and CDR2 are SGHVS and FQNEAQ. The germline V and J ends were trimmed by 1 base and 0 bases, with 10 bases remaining between them. This CDR3 is 15 amino acids long. This CDR3 reads CASSLERPSSYEQYF. The CDR3, as DNA: TGTGCCAGCAGCTTAGAGCGACCGAGCTCCTACGAGCAGTACTTC.

V usage is TRBV13 and J usage is TRBJ2-7; TRBD1 or TRBD2 may be the D gene (7 bases each). Per the germline V gene, CDR1 is PRHDT and CDR2 is FYEKMQ (reference sequence). The CDR3 sequence is 15 residues long. V was cut by 9 bases and J by 5 bases, with 23 bases left in between. This CDR3 reads CASSQGGLRQNEQYF. DNA of the CDR3: TGTGCCAGTTCGCAGGGGGGGCTCCGGCAAAACGAGCAGTACTTC.

The chain joins TRBV6-5 to TRBJ2-1; a weak D match, TRBD1 (6 bases). In germline, CDR1 is MNHEY, CDR2 SVGAGI. CDR3 size: 13 residues. Between the trimmed V and J ends, which lost 7 bases and 7 bases, there was a span of 14 bases. CDR3 nucleotide sequence: TGTGCCAGCAATACCCCAGGGGAAAATGAGCAGTTCTTC. This codes for CASNTPGENEQFF.

The chain recombines TRBV29-1 with TRBJ1-2, with TRBD1 matching 7 bases. Germline CDR1 and CDR2: SQVTM and ANQGSEA. The CDR3 has 12 residues. The J segment lost 8 bases and the V segment lost 5 bases, leaving 8 bases of the junction unmatched. The CDR3 loop reads CSVSGTAGGYTF. The CDR3 nucleotides read TGCAGCGTTTCCGGGACAGCCGGCGGCTACACCTTC. Drawing the rest from reference TRBV29-1 and TRBJ1-2, the complete variable domain is SAVISQKPSRDICQRGTSLTIQCQVDSQVTMMFWYRQQPGQSLTLIATANQGSEATYESGFVIDKFPISRPNLTFSTLTVSNMSPEDSSIYLCSVSGTAGGYTFGSGTRLTVV.

The chain couples TRBV15 to TRBJ1-5; D might be TRBD1 (6 bases). In germline, CDR1 is LNHNV, CDR2 YYDKDF (reference sequence). Trimming pared 0 bases from V and 7 bases from J, leaving 10 bases between. There are 14 residues in the CDR3. The CDR3 reads CATSREARGQPQHF. The CDR3 DNA reads as TGTGCCACCAGCAGAGAGGCCAGGGGACAGCCCCAGCATTTT.

A few counts support this clone. The V gene is TRBV11-2, the J gene TRBJ1-1; D uncertain. In germline, CDR1 is SGHAT, CDR2 FQNNGV. The V gene lost 5 bases and the J gene lost 5 bases, with 9 bases spanning the gap. This CDR3 region has 12 residues. This chain's CDR3 is CASSSRGTEAFF. For the CDR3, the DNA is TGTGCCAGCAGCAGTCGCGGTACTGAAGCTTTCTTT.

Concerning this clone itself: Other DNA sequences from this sample encode an identical CDR3 as well. This chain joins TRBV7-9 and TRBJ1-2; D gene unclear. Germline V CDR1 and CDR2: SEHNR, FQNEAQ (reference sequence). The CDR3 totals 12 residues. The V and J ends lost 0 bases and 3 bases respectively, with 2 bases between them. The CDR3 loop reads CASSLADYGYTF. The CDR3 nucleotides are TGTGCCAGCAGCTTAGCGGACTATGGCTACACCTTC.

The V call is TRBV7-8, the J call TRBJ2-1, with 7 bases aligning to TRBD2. Looked up from germline, CDR1 is SGHVS and CDR2 is FQNEAQ. The CDR3 is made up of 13 amino acids. Trimming removed 6 bases from V and 14 bases from J; junction bases left unmatched: 13. The CDR3 protein is CASSPSRLAGEFF. CDR3 DNA: TGTGCCAGCAGTCCTTCGCGCTTGGCGGGAGAGTTCTTC. Using reference TRBV7-8 and TRBJ2-1 for the parts outside the CDR3, the full variable domain is GAGVSQSPRYKVAKRGQDVALRCDPISGHVSLFWYQQALGQGPEFLTYFQNEAQLDKSGLPSDRFFAERPEGSVSTLKIQRTQQEDSAVYLCASSPSRLAGEFFGPGTRLTVL.

This chain uses TRBV13 with TRBJ1-1; unclear D gene. With 2 bases removed from V and 1 base from J, the gap between germline ends came to 8 bases. The germline CDR1 and CDR2 sequences are PRHDT and FYEKMQ (reference sequence). The CDR3 runs to 14 residues. The CDR3 bases are TGTGCCAGCAGCTTATCCCCTCAGAACACTGAAGCTTTCTTT. Encoded protein: CASSLSPQNTEAFF.

This clone was counted a single time. The rearrangement uses TRBV2 and TRBJ1-4, with D tentatively TRBD1 (5 bases). The CDR3 sequence is 13 residues long. Trimming took 6 bases from V and 8 from J, leaving 13 bases between them. Germline V gives CDR1 SNHLY, CDR2 FYNNEI. The CDR3 DNA is TGTGCCAGCAGGGAGGGGCACGGGGAAAAACTGTTTTTT. Its translation: CASREGHGEKLFF.